The 11 T cell receptor beta chains below all came from one sample that was sequenced in a study of T and B cells in COVID-19 patients. TRB rearrangements were amplified by multiplex PCR with BIOMED2 TRB-A/B primers. TCRdb recomputed calls from the multiplex PCR reads with MiXCR, one row per CDR3 protein. Of approximately 11,000 distinct CDR3 sequences in the sample, around 34% were seen once. TRB was amplified from about 260-540 ng of blood genomic DNA. The sample comprised blood. The receptors come from a human donor with active COVID-19.

In its sample, this clonotype was seen a few times. J is TRBJ1-5 and V is TRBV6-5, with D perhaps matching TRBD1 (5 bases). Germline V gene lookup returns CDR1 MNHEY and CDR2 SVGAGI. V lost 0 bases, J lost 4 bases, and 7 bases lay in between. The CDR3 has 14 amino acids. CDR3 coding DNA: TGTGCCAGCAGTTACTCCTCAGGGAATCAGCCCCAGCATTTT. Translated, it gives CASSYSSGNQPQHF.

The V gene is TRBV13, the J gene TRBJ1-3; D possibly corresponds to TRBD1 (5 bases). Trimming left V 5 bases short and J 4 bases short, with 12 bases between. The CDR3 extends over 14 amino acids. Per germline, CDR1 PRHDT and CDR2 FYEKMQ (reference sequence). The CDR3 nucleotides read TGTGCCAGCAGCCGCGGGACGGAAGGAAACACCATATATTTT. It translates to CASSRGTEGNTIYF.

By proportion, this clonotype is medium-sized (0.01 to 0.1%). The rearrangement uses TRBV19 and TRBJ2-7; the match to TRBD1 covers 12 bases. CDR1 is LNHDA, CDR2 SQIVND, per germline (reference sequence). J gave up 6 bases and V 4 bases, and 7 bases lay outside the gene matches. The CDR3 runs 15 residues. The CDR3 is CASSKWDRGLSEQYF. DNA of the CDR3: TGTGCCAGTAGTAAGTGGGACAGGGGGCTCAGCGAGCAGTACTTC.

There are a few counts of this clonotype. The CDR3 region is CASSRRTNRYGYTF. The DNA for the CDR3 is TGTGCCAGCAGTCGCCGCACCAACCGCTATGGCTACACCTTC. The chain employs TRBV12-3 or TRBV12-4 and TRBJ1-2; no definite D call. CDR3 length equals 14 residues. V lost 5 bases to trimming and J lost 4 bases, with 14 bases between them.

The J gene is TRBJ2-3, the V gene TRBV7-2; TRBD2 matches at 15 bases. V shed 2 bases and J 2 bases; nucleotides not matched to a gene: 11. The CDR3 spans 20 residues. Germline CDR1 SGHTA, CDR2 FQGNSA. This CDR3 reads CASSLRSRTSGGGATDTQYF. CDR3 bases: TGTGCCAGCAGCTTAAGATCCCGGACTAGCGGGGGGGGAGCCACAGATACGCAGTATTTT.

This sequence joins TRBV6-4 and TRBJ2-7; D is perhaps TRBD1 or TRBD2 (5 bases each). With 8 bases removed from V and 4 bases from J, the gap between germline ends came to 15 bases. CDR3 length equals 13 residues. CDR1 and CDR2 from the germline V gene are MRHNA and SNTAGT. The CDR3 here is CASAPGPTYEQYF. The CDR3 coding sequence is TGTGCCAGCGCCCCGGGACCGACTTACGAGCAGTACTTC.

This clonotype is categorized as large (0.1 to 1%). This rearrangement joins TRBV5-6 to TRBJ1-1; D may be TRBD1 (5 bases). V was shortened by 2 bases and J by 3 bases, with 8 bases between the two germline ends. The CDR3 is made up of 13 amino acids. Per the germline V gene, CDR1 is SGHDT and CDR2 is YYEEEE. The CDR3 sequence is CASSFGRDTEAFF. CDR3 in DNA: TGTGCCAGCAGCTTCGGCAGGGACACTGAAGCTTTCTTT.

This clonotype was counted a few times. The chain recombines TRBV13 with TRBJ2-1; D may be TRBD1 or TRBD2 (5 bases each). V was cut by 6 bases and J by 0 bases, with 15 bases left in between. The CDR3 is 16 amino acids. Per germline, CDR1 PRHDT and CDR2 FYEKMQ (reference sequence). The CDR3 loop reads CASRHRDGDSYNEQFF. The CDR3 DNA sequence: TGTGCCAGCAGACACCGGGACGGAGACTCCTACAATGAGCAGTTCTTC.

The chain recombines TRBV29-1 with TRBJ2-3; D is ambiguous. Germline loops: CDR1 SQVTM, CDR2 ANQGSEA. V shed 7 bases and J shed 4 bases, with 15 bases lying between them. The CDR3 extends over 13 amino acids. CDR3 DNA: TGCAGCGCTGGAGAAGCACGGCCAGATACGCAGTATTTT. The encoded protein is CSAGEARPDTQYF.

This clonotype has only a few counts. This rearrangement joins TRBV6-5 to TRBJ2-3; 11 positions agree with TRBD2. Germline assignment: CDR1 MNHEY and CDR2 SVGAGI. This CDR3 is 17 amino acids long. V dropped 1 base and J dropped 2; count of bases not matched to a gene: 5. The CDR3 protein is CASSYWASGGFTDTQYF. CDR3 DNA sequence: TGTGCCAGCAGTTACTGGGCTAGCGGGGGGTTCACAGATACGCAGTATTTT.

This clonotype has just a few counts. The V call is TRBV18, the J call TRBJ1-1; 10 bases match TRBD1. Germline V CDR1 and CDR2: KGHSH, LQKENI. This CDR3 contains 16 residues. Trimming took 3 bases from V and 1 from J; bases not matched to a gene: 5. The CDR3, as DNA: TGTGCCAGCTCACCGCGACAGGGGGCGCGGAACACTGAAGCTTTCTTT. Protein product: CASSPRQGARNTEAFF.